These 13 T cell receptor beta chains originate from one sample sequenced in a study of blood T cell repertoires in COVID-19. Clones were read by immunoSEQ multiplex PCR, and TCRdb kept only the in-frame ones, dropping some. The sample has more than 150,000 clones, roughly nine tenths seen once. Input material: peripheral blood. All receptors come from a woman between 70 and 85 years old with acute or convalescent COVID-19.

CDR3 sequence (DNA): TGTGCCAGCAGCACCTCACCCCTTGGACAGGGGAACTACGAGCAGTACTTC. Protein product: CASSTSPLGQGNYEQYF. V is TRBV7-9 and J is TRBJ2-7, with 9 bases lining up with TRBD1. The J segment lost 3 bases and the V segment lost 5 bases, leaving 14 bases of the junction unmatched. Germline assignment: CDR1 SEHNR and CDR2 FQNEAQ (reference sequence). This CDR3 spans 17 amino acids. Drawing the rest from reference TRBV7-9 and TRBJ2-7, the complete variable domain is DTGVSQNPRHKITKRGQNVTFRCDPISEHNRLYWYRQTLGQGPEFLTYFQNEAQLEKSRLLSDRFSAERPKGSFSTLEIQRTEQGDSAMYLCASSTSPLGQGNYEQYFGPGTRLTVT.

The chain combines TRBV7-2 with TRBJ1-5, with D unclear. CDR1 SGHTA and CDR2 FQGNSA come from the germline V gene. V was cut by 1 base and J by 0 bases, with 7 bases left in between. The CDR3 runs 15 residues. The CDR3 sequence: CASSLVGFSNQPQHF. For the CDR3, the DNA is TGTGCCAGCAGCTTAGTCGGGTTTAGCAATCAGCCCCAGCATTTT.

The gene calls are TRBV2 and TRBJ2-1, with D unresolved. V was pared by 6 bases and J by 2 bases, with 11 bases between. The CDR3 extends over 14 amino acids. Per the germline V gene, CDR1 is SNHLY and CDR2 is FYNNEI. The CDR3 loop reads CASSADLAYNEQFF. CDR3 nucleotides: TGTGCCAGCAGCGCAGATCTAGCCTACAATGAGCAGTTCTTC. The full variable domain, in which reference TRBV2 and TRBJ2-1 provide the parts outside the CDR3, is EPEVTQTPSHQVTQMGQEVILRCVPISNHLYFYWYRQILGQKVEFLVSFYNNEISEKSEIFDDQFSVERPDGSNFTLKIRSTKLEDSAMYFCASSADLAYNEQFFGPGTRLTVL.

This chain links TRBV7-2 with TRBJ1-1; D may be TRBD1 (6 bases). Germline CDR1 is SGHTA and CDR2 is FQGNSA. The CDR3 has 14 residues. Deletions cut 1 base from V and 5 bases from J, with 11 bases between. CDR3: CASSLVQGPTEAFF. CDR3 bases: TGTGCCAGCAGCTTAGTACAGGGACCGACTGAAGCTTTCTTT.

DNA of the CDR3: TGCGCCAGCAGCCAAGTTTCCCAGGGGGCGTTTGGAAACACCATATATTTT. The encoded protein is CASSQVSQGAFGNTIYF. The chain carries TRBV4-3 and TRBJ1-3; 8 bases are a match to TRBD1. The V gene's germline CDR1 is LGHNA and CDR2 YSLEER. The CDR3 loop spans 17 amino acids. The V gene end was trimmed by 1 base and the J gene end by 3 bases; junction bases not matched to a gene: 8.

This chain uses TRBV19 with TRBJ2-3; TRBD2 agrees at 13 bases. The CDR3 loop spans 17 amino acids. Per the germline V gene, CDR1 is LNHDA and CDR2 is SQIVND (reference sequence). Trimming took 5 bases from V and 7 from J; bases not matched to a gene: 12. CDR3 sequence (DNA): TGTGCCAGTAGTCATACAGGACTAGCGGGGGAGCTAAATACGCAGTATTTT. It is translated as CASSHTGLAGELNTQYF.

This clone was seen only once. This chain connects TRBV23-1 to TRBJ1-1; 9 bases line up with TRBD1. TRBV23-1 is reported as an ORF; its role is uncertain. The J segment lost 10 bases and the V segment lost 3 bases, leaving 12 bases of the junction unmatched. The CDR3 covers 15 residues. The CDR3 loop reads CASSQPGQGAWRAFF. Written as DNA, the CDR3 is TGCGCCAGCAGTCAGCCGGGACAGGGAGCATGGCGAGCTTTCTTT.

The CDR3 region is CASSVASGLAGGRRSTDTQYF. In DNA form, the CDR3 reads TGTGCCAGCAGCGTAGCTTCGGGGCTAGCGGGGGGTCGTCGTAGCACAGATACGCAGTATTTT. V is TRBV9 and J is TRBJ2-3; the match to TRBD2 covers 11 bases. The CDR3 is 21 amino acids. With 0 bases clipped from V and 0 bases from J, the junction kept 15 bases outside the gene matches. In germline, CDR1 is SGDLS, CDR2 YYNGEE.

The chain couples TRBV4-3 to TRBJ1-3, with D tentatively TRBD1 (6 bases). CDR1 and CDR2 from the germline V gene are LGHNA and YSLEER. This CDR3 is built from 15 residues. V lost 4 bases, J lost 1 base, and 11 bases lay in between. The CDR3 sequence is CASSRNRESGNTIYF. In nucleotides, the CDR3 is TGCGCCAGCAGCCGCAACAGGGAGTCTGGAAACACCATATATTTT.

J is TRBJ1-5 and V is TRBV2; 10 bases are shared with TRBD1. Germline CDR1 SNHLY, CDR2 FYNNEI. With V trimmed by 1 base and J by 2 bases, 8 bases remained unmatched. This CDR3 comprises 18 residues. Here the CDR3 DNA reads TGTGCCAGCAGTGAAGTGAGACAGGGGGCGGGCGGCAATCAGCCCCAGCATTTT. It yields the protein CASSEVRQGAGGNQPQHF.

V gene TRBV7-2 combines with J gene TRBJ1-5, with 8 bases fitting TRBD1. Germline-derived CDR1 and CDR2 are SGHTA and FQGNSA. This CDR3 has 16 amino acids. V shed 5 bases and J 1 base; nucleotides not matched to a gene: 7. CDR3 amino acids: CASSLQGEMSNQPQHF. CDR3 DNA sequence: TGTGCCAGCAGCCTACAGGGGGAGATGAGCAATCAGCCCCAGCATTTT.

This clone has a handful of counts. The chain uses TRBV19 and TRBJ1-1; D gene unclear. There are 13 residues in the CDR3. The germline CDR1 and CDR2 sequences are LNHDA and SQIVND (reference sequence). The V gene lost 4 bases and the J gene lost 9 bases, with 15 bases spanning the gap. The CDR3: CASSREQGHQAFF. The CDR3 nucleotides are TGTGCCAGTAGTAGGGAGCAAGGGCACCAAGCTTTCTTT.

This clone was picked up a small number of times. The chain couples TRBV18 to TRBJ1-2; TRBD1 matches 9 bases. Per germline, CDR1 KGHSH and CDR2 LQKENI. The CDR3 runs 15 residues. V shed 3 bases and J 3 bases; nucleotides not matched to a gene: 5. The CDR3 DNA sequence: TGTGCCAGCTCACCGAACAGGGGGCAATACTATGGCTACACCTTC. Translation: CASSPNRGQYYGYTF.